This T cell receptor beta chain was sequenced during a study of cytomegalovirus exposure and HLA in healthy donors. This CDR3 contains 13 residues. Germline CDR1 LNHDA, CDR2 SQIVND (reference sequence). Trimming left V 3 bases short and J 1 base short, with 6 bases between. Each donor was nominally healthy when sampled (though unrecorded immune exposures were likely). This clone is a singleton in its sample. It was with 60 Vbeta and 13 Jbeta primers that the PCR ran. The protocol was immunoSEQ multiplex PCR, while the TCRdb copy is restricted to in-frame clones and leaves out a portion. The sample includes about 200,000 clones, around 73% seen only once; the top ten take over 2%.

This TCR came from a woman aged 25 to 39 in good health and CMV-seropositive. The chain uses TRBV19 and TRBJ1-1; D not resolved. What was sequenced was PBMCs. The CDR3 region is CASSIWRNTEAFF. In DNA form, the CDR3 reads TGTGCCAGTAGTATTTGGAGGAACACTGAAGCTTTCTTT.